This TCR beta chain was sequenced during a study of T cell responses to AZD1222 COVID-19 vaccine. Overall study context: Second doses at about 4 or about 12 weeks were pooled.

Method: immunoSEQ multiplex PCR; TCRdb's copy keeps in-frame clones and lacks some. The repertoire holds fewer than 150,000 clones, with around 86% as singletons. To note about this clone: Its antigen is unidentified.

Study-level results: Mostly white British, mostly female donors; authors suggested clonal diversity may be underestimated. Every sample of the repertoires postdated the peak T cell response. Regions 160-218 and 743-854 held dominance among vaccine-associated CD4 TCRs, which spanned spike.

The source material was peripheral blood, sampled on day 0 of AZD1222 vaccination. This receptor was obtained from an adult in good health.

The CDR3 sequence is CASSEDRNSPLHF. The CDR3 DNA reads as TGTGCCAGCAGTGAAGACAGAAATTCACCCCTCCACTTT. This chain connects TRBV6-4 to TRBJ1-6; TRBD1 is a possible D gene (5 bases). This CDR3 contains 13 residues. V lost 3 bases and J 7 bases, leaving 7 bases between the germline ends. CDR1 MRHNA and CDR2 SNTAGT come from the germline V gene.